The 25 T cell receptor beta chains below come from one sample, sequenced in a study of T-cell reconstitution after alpha-beta-depleted transplantation in children. TCRbeta library construction was performed incorporating unique molecular identifiers. TCRdb reprocessed the PCR reads via MiXCR and lists one record per CDR3 protein. There are under 850,000 distinct CDR3 sequences in the sample; approximately 14% occur only once, and 0.79% lies in the top ten. The sample here was PBMCs, taken before TCRalphabeta/CD19-depleted stem cell transplant. The receptors were gathered from a girl aged 2 to 9 with congenital amegakaryocytic thrombocytopenia, due to receive a stem cell transplant.

This clonotype was detected many times. This chain connects TRBV12-3 or TRBV12-4 to TRBJ1-1; D is unclear. The germline V and J ends were trimmed by 1 base and 4 bases, with 10 bases remaining between them. The CDR3 length is 14 residues. The CDR3 DNA sequence: TGTGCCAGCAGTTTAGGCCCGCGGGCCACTGAAGCTTTCTTT. This translates into CASSLGPRATEAFF.

This chain connects TRBV20-1 to TRBJ1-2; TRBD1 matches at 9 bases. Germline loops: CDR1 DFQATT, CDR2 SNEGSKA (reference sequence). CDR3 length: 12 amino acids. The J segment lost 10 bases and the V segment lost 8 bases, leaving 11 bases of the junction unmatched. In DNA, the CDR3 is TGCAGTTATAAGACCGGGACAGGGACCTACACCTTC. Translating gives CSYKTGTGTYTF.

About this clonotype: A much larger clone differs from this one at a single base, so this may be a read error. The CDR3 coding sequence is TGCGCCGGCAGCTTGGTTCTCCAGAACCAAGAGACCCAGTACTTC. Translating gives CAGSLVLQNQETQYF. V is TRBV5-1 and J is TRBJ2-5; D not resolved. The CDR3 length is 15 residues. Germline lookup yields CDR1 SGHRS and CDR2 YFSETQ.

This clonotype was seen repeatedly, ten times or more. The V gene is TRBV9, the J gene TRBJ2-2; D uncertain. Germline loops: CDR1 SGDLS, CDR2 YYNGEE. Trimming shortened V by 6 bases and J by 0 bases, and 6 bases separated the two germline ends. This CDR3 is 13 amino acids long. CDR3 nucleotides: TGTGCCAGCAAACCAGCGAACACCGGGGAGCTGTTTTTT. This translates into CASKPANTGELFF.

V and J are TRBV4-2 and TRBJ2-3; the match to TRBD2 covers 7 bases. CDR1 LGHNA and CDR2 YNFKEQ come from the germline V gene. With 1 base clipped from V and 6 bases from J, the junction kept 7 bases outside the gene matches. The CDR3 covers 15 residues. This CDR3 is CASSQGTSPSDTQYF. The CDR3 nucleotides are TGTGCCAGCAGCCAAGGGACTAGTCCATCTGATACGCAGTATTTT.

This clonotype has just a few counts. The V and J genes are TRBV20-1 and TRBJ2-7, with TRBD2 matching 8 bases. The CDR3 extends over 15 amino acids. Germline CDR1 is DFQATT and CDR2 is SNEGSKA (reference sequence). With V trimmed by 2 bases and J by 3 bases, 9 bases remained unmatched. In nucleotides, the CDR3 is TGCAGTGCTAGATCTCCGGGGGGGGCCCTCTACGAGCAGTACTTC. Translated, it gives CSARSPGGALYEQYF.

In this sample, this clonotype turned up many times. The chain is built from TRBV11-2 and TRBJ2-4, with D unclear. This CDR3 contains 14 residues. Germline V gives CDR1 SGHAT, CDR2 FQNNGV. The ends were cut back, 3 bases at V and 1 base at J, with 7 bases in the middle. CDR3 amino acids: CASSFRVAKNIQYF. For the CDR3, the DNA is TGTGCCAGCAGCTTTCGGGTGGCCAAAAACATTCAGTACTTC.

This clonotype was picked up many times. CDR3 residues: CAISESMAGWYNEQFF. The CDR3 DNA reads TGTGCCATCAGTGAGTCGATGGCGGGATGGTACAATGAGCAGTTCTTC. This chain joins TRBV10-3 and TRBJ2-1, with a possible D match to TRBD2 (6 bases). The germline V and J ends were trimmed by 0 bases and 4 bases, with 13 bases remaining between them. Germline CDR1 is ENHRY and CDR2 is SYGVKD. CDR3 length equals 16 residues.

This clonotype was seen many times. The chain is built from TRBV5-5 and TRBJ1-2; 7 bases map to TRBD1. V gave up 1 base and J gave up 1 base; unmatched junction bases: 7. The CDR3 is 16 residues long. From germline, CDR1 is SGHKS and CDR2 YYEKEE (reference sequence). CDR3 sequence (DNA): TGTGCCAGCAGCTTGCGGGGACAGATGCTTAACTATGGCTACACCTTC. The encoded protein is CASSLRGQMLNYGYTF.

On this clonotype itself: Germline and junction disagree at one end, which may indicate a read error. This chain uses TRBV12-3 or TRBV12-4 with TRBJ2-1, with D hard to call. The CDR3 has 12 residues. The CDR3 region is CASSPPPNERFF. CDR3 nucleotide sequence: TGTGCCAGCAGTCCGCCTCCCAATGAGCGGTTCTTC.

A single count supports this clonotype. This chain's CDR3 is CSARGTVKYNEQFF. As DNA, the CDR3 is TGCAGTGCTCGCGGGACAGTAAAGTACAATGAGCAGTTCTTC. This chain uses TRBV20-1 with TRBJ2-1, with D possibly TRBD1 on 7 matching bases. Trimming shortened V by 5 bases and J by 4 bases, and 15 bases separated the two germline ends. Germline-derived CDR1 and CDR2 are DFQATT and SNEGSKA (reference sequence). The CDR3 is 14 amino acids.

The chain recombines TRBV28 with TRBJ2-2, with D hard to call. The V and J ends lost 3 bases and 4 bases respectively, with 24 bases between them. The CDR3 covers 19 residues. CDR1 MDHEN and CDR2 SYDVKM come from the germline V gene. The CDR3 DNA follows: TGTGCCAGCAGTTTTGGTTTGGCGGCCACGGTCGGTGGCACCGGGGAGCTGTTTTTT. Residues: CASSFGLAATVGGTGELFF.

The chain couples TRBV7-8 to TRBJ2-5; perhaps TRBD2 as D (6 bases). The germline V and J ends were trimmed by 5 bases and 5 bases, with 21 bases remaining between them. This CDR3 has 16 amino acids. From germline, CDR1 is SGHVS and CDR2 FQNEAQ. CDR3 in DNA: TGTGCCAGCAGCGAACGACTAGTTTTGGATTCGGAGACCCAGTACTTC. Translating gives CASSERLVLDSETQYF.

This clonotype was seen at least ten times. The chain has TRBV5-1 and TRBJ2-3; D may be TRBD1 (5 bases). V shed 4 bases and J shed 6 bases, with 18 bases lying between them. CDR3 length equals 15 residues. The germline gives CDR1 SGHRS, CDR2 YFSETQ. In DNA form, the CDR3 reads TGCGCCAGCAGCCAACAGGTAGGGGCCGCGGATACGCAGTATTTT. Protein product: CASSQQVGAADTQYF.

V gene TRBV29-1 combines with J gene TRBJ2-7, with unresolved D. The germline V and J ends were trimmed by 0 bases and 2 bases, with 5 bases remaining between them. The CDR3 runs 12 residues. Germline V gene sequence: CDR1 SQVTM, CDR2 ANQGSEA. The CDR3 DNA is TGCAGCGTTGAAGATCGCCCCTACGAGCAGTACTTC. This encodes CSVEDRPYEQYF.

This clonotype occurred many times. The chain recombines TRBV11-2 with TRBJ2-3; TRBD1 matches 9 bases. The CDR3 is made up of 18 amino acids. Per the germline V gene, CDR1 is SGHAT and CDR2 is FQNNGV. Germline trimming cut 5 bases from V and 2 bases from J; bases unmatched to any gene: 14. As DNA, the CDR3 is TGTGCCAGCAGCACGAGGCCTTTCGACAGGGGGTACACAGATACGCAGTATTTT. Amino acids: CASSTRPFDRGYTDTQYF.

This clonotype came up many times. The J gene is TRBJ2-1, the V gene TRBV28; D remains ambiguous. This CDR3 is built from 12 residues. Germline V lookup: CDR1 MDHEN, CDR2 SYDVKM. Trimming took off 8 bases at V and 8 bases at J, with 13 bases between the two ends. The CDR3 protein is CASFSGRDEQFF. CDR3 coding DNA: TGTGCCAGCTTCTCGGGCCGGGATGAGCAGTTCTTC.

The chain couples TRBV28 to TRBJ2-6; D unclear. Germline CDR1 reads MDHEN; CDR2 reads SYDVKM. The CDR3 consists of 13 residues. Deletions cut 5 bases from V and 9 bases from J, with 11 bases between. The CDR3 nucleotides are TGTGCCAGCAGTGTGGGAAGTATCAACGTCCTGACTTTC. This encodes CASSVGSINVLTF.

The V and J genes are TRBV19 and TRBJ1-1; D unresolved. The CDR3 length is 17 residues. Germline CDR1 LNHDA, CDR2 SQIVND (reference sequence). V lost 4 bases and J lost 0, with 18 bases in between. CDR3 amino acids: CASSRSPSVDLNTEAFF. CDR3 nucleotides: TGTGCCAGTAGTAGGTCTCCCTCAGTAGATTTGAACACTGAAGCTTTCTTT.

The V and J genes are TRBV7-9 and TRBJ2-5, with D possibly TRBD2 on 6 matching bases. This CDR3 contains 15 residues. V was pared by 3 bases and J by 4 bases, with 15 bases between. The V gene's germline CDR1 is SEHNR and CDR2 FQNEAQ (reference sequence). CDR3 sequence (DNA): TGTGCCAGCAGCTTTCACATGGGGGGTCGAGAGACCCAGTACTTC. This translates into CASSFHMGGRETQYF.

The V and J genes are TRBV19 and TRBJ1-5; TRBD1 might be the D (5 bases). Germline values: CDR1 LNHDA, CDR2 SQIVND (reference sequence). The CDR3 contains 12 residues. Deletions cut 8 bases from V and 5 bases from J, with 10 bases between. The CDR3: CASGGDHQPQHF. For the CDR3, the DNA is TGTGCCAGTGGGGGTGATCATCAGCCCCAGCATTTT.

In its sample, this clonotype was seen many times. Written as DNA, the CDR3 is TGTGCCAGCAGTTCGGAGGCCGACTTCTACAATGAGCAGTTCTTC. Its protein product is CASSSEADFYNEQFF. The gene calls are TRBV6-2 or TRBV6-3 and TRBJ2-1, with D maybe TRBD2 (5 bases). Germline CDR1 reads MNHEY; CDR2 reads SVGEGT. CDR3 length equals 15 residues. The V gene lost 4 bases and the J gene lost 3 bases, with 13 bases spanning the gap.

In regard to this clonotype: A junction boundary mismatches the germline segment, possibly from a read error. The chain carries TRBV3-1 and TRBJ2-3, with D perhaps TRBD2 (5 bases). Germline loops: CDR1 LGHDT, CDR2 YNNKEL (reference sequence). The CDR3 loop spans 16 amino acids. CDR3 nucleotide sequence: TGTGCCAGCAGCCAAGGTGTGGGGTCTAGCACAGATACGCCGTATTTT. Protein: CASSQGVGSSTDTPYF.

This clonotype was detected once. This rearrangement joins TRBV5-1 to TRBJ2-1, with 12 bases fitting TRBD2. Germline-derived CDR1 and CDR2 are SGHRS and YFSETQ. This CDR3 is built from 14 residues. Losses at the gene ends were 4 bases for V and 10 bases for J; bases not matched to a gene: 6. CDR3: CASSGGLAGLEQFF. The CDR3 DNA reads TGCGCCAGCAGCGGGGGACTAGCGGGTTTGGAGCAGTTCTTC.

This clonotype was picked up a small number of times. CDR3 sequence reads: CASSIETGGNTEAFF. The CDR3 nucleotides are TGTGCCAGTAGTATAGAGACAGGGGGCAACACTGAAGCTTTCTTT. This chain connects TRBV19 to TRBJ1-1; 10 positions match TRBD1. V shed 0 bases and J 2 bases; nucleotides not matched to a gene: 0. The CDR3 length is 15 residues. Germline CDR1 and CDR2: LNHDA and SQIVND (reference sequence).